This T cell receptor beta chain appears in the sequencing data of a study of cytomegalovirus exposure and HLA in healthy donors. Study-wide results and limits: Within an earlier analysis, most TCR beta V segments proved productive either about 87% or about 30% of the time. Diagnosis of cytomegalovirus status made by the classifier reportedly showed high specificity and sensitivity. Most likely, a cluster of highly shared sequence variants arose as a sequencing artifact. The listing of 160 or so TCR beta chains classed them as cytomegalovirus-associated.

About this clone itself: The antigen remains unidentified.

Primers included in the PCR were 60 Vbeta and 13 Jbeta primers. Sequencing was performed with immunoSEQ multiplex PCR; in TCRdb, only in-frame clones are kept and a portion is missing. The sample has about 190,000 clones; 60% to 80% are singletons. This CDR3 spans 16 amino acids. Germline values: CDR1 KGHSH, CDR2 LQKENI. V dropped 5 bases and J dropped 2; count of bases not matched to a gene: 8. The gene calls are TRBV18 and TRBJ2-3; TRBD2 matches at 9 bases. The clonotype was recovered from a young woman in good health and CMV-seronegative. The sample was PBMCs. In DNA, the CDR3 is TGTGCCAGCTCATTCCGGCGCGGGGGGGTCACAGATACGCAGTATTTT. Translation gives CASSFRRGGVTDTQYF.